This T cell receptor (beta chain) was sequenced in a study of PD-1 blockade in classical Hodgkin lymphoma (dated by TCRdb to the early 2020s). Regarding the study in general: Nivolumab dosing was 3 mg/kg intravenously every 2 weeks, continuing until either disease progression or unacceptable toxicity. To define a peripheral blood immune signature of response to PD-1 blockade in classical Hodgkin lymphoma, the study combined TCR beta sequencing with CyTOF.

Worth noting for this clone: No antigen is known for it. Base qualities are not recorded, but no much larger clone differs from it by a single base.

Including the terminal cysteine and phenylalanine, the CDR3 comprises 12 residues. Only CDR3 DNA is held: 36 bases, read in frame from base 1. V is clipped by 2 bases and J by 6 bases, and the sequence between their germline boundaries is 8 bases long. In the germline V gene, CDR1 corresponds to SGHDT and CDR2 to YYEEEE. Results the study describes overall, beyond this receptor: Lower diversity was observed in patients in whom nivolumab was started less than 1 year after ASCT, and these patients were excluded from later analyses so that confounding by immune reconstitution would be avoided. Newly diagnosed patients were reported to have lower baseline TCR diversity than healthy donors, and relapsed/refractory patients were reported to have lower baseline TCR diversity still. Baseline diversity similar to that of newly diagnosed patients was observed in trial patients achieving complete response, whereas significantly lower diversity was observed in partial responders and progressors. The study was restricted to a single clinical trial cohort, and the causes of repertoire differences, possibly disease activity or prior therapy, were left undefined. A significant rise by C4D1 was seen in CD4+ but not CD8+ TCR diversity (p=0.0027 vs p=0.16), with the rise being most apparent in complete responders (p=0.02).

The intended sense of this specimen's time point label: cycle 4 day 1 (C4D1), after 5 to 7 weeks of nivolumab. Every trial patient had relapsed after autologous stem cell transplantation, and cohorts A, B and C differed in prior brentuximab vedotin exposure. CD4+ T cells were purified from thawed PBMCs by magnetic negative selection with a Miltenyi CD4+ T cell isolation kit. The trial cohort included more than 55 patients with relapsed/refractory classical Hodgkin lymphoma, and each patient had a best overall response of complete response, partial response or progressive disease. In the multi-cohort phase II CheckMate 205 trial, trial patients received single-agent nivolumab. An independent review committee assessed best overall response using the 2007 International Working Group response criteria. Trial PBMCs were collected just before the start of nivolumab (C1D1) and during therapy at cycle 2 day 1 and cycle 4 day 1. Peripheral blood was collected in 8 mL Vacutainer Cell Preparation Tubes, from which PBMCs were isolated by centrifugation and then cryopreserved. Purified CD4+ and CD8+ fractions were generated only in cases for which an additional PBMC sample was available. On LS columns in a quadroMACS separator, the magnetically labelled cells were depleted, and the flow-through was collected as the purified fraction.

The Qiagen DNeasy kit was used to extract genomic DNA from unsorted PBMCs and from the negatively selected CD4+ and CD8+ fractions. Amplification of TCR beta CDR3 regions was done by immunoSEQ multiplex PCR with primers that anneal to V and J segments. A synthetic immune receptor repertoire was used to minimize amplification bias, and remaining bias was computationally removed after sequencing. On the study's bioinformatics: Custom Python scripts were used to quantify repertoire diversity as the Shannon entropy index. The unsorted, CD4+ and CD8+ repertoires were each analyzed separately, with the exception of combined analyses, where CD4+ and CD8+ sequences were merged in silico. Clonal expansion was defined as at least a 2-fold frequency increase after treatment relative to C1D1, with a pseudocount of 0.5 for undetected baseline clones. Clones with 0 or 1 copy at C1D1 were classified as singleton clones, and clones with 2 or more copies were classified as non-singleton clones. By matching protein sequences in sorted samples from the same patient, clones expanded in unsorted samples were annotated as CD4+, CD8+ or unknown. Wilcoxon tests were applied to paired samples to test diversity changes from C1D1 to C4D1. TCRdb's version of the immuneACCESS table is confined to in-frame rearrangements and falls short of the full clone set. An unresolved V gene accounts for under half of the shortfall where checked; the remainder is of unknown origin. For V, J and clone size, that table is used; D and trimming come from the DNA. For this sample the table gives about 17,000 clones, of which around 74% were detected only once. Around 2.3% of the sample is taken by the ten largest.

The chain uses TRBV5-6 and TRBJ1-2; there is no confident call for the D gene. The clonotype comes from a human donor with classical Hodgkin lymphoma. Sequencing was performed on CD4+ T cells from blood, taken before the fourth cycle of nivolumab. The CDR3 reads as follows: CASSFGPNGYTF. The nucleotide sequence reads as follows: TGTGCCAGCAGCTTTGGACCAAATGGCTACACCTTC.